This T cell receptor beta chain was recovered during a study of blood T cell repertoires in COVID-19. Study information: Researchers got acute and convalescent COVID-19 samples from the United States, Italy and Spain. T cells, B-cell-depleted T cells, or PBMCs supplied cDNA or gDNA.

In the original workflow: Estimates of nucleated cell counts were drawn from the amplification of reference gene primers. Sequencing was performed with immunoSEQ multiplex PCR; in TCRdb, only in-frame clones are kept and a portion is missing. That table supplies the V and J calls and clone size; D and trimming were determined from the DNA. Among about 300,000 clones listed, roughly 90% were seen once. Deletions cut 2 bases from V and 6 bases from J, with 14 bases between. Looked up from germline, CDR1 is SEHNR and CDR2 is FQNEAQ (reference sequence). CDR3 length: 14 amino acids. The source of this sequence is a man younger than 35 who had recovered from COVID-19. The sample comprised peripheral blood. This chain joins TRBV7-9 and TRBJ2-7; D ambiguous. The CDR3 loop reads CASSLPNSYAEQYF. CDR3 DNA: TGTGCCAGCAGCTTACCGAACTCCTACGCCGAGCAGTACTTC.